These 28 T cell receptor beta chains were all obtained from the same sample, sequenced in a study of T-cell memory formation after mild COVID-19. One entry per CDR3 protein results from TCRdb running MiXCR on the 5' RACE reads. This table has over 450,000 distinct CDR3 sequences, approximately 20% appearing once. Sequenced sample: PBMCs or a T cell subset sorted from them (not recorded which). These receptors were collected from an adult woman who had mild COVID-19 (a few samples of this study predate the infection). Cell type and time point are not known.

The chain recombines TRBV5-1 with TRBJ1-1, with TRBD1 matching 7 bases. The V gene's germline CDR1 is SGHRS and CDR2 YFSETQ. J gave up 6 bases and V 3 bases, and 11 bases lay outside the gene matches. This CDR3 is 15 amino acids long. The CDR3 bases are TGCGCCAGCAGCTCGGTTGACAGGGACGTATCTGAAGCTTTCTTT. Its translation is CASSSVDRDVSEAFF.

The genes are TRBV12-3 or TRBV12-4 and TRBJ1-1, with D perhaps matching TRBD1 (5 bases). CDR3 length: 14 residues. V was shortened by 0 bases and J by 10 bases, with 15 bases between the two germline ends. Here the CDR3 reads CASSLAAGNGAAFF. Written as DNA, the CDR3 is TGTGCCAGCAGTTTAGCGGCAGGGAACGGTGCAGCTTTCTTT.

This clonotype was observed a few times. The J gene is TRBJ2-7, the V gene TRBV6-2 or TRBV6-3; unclear D gene. Germline CDR1 reads MNHEY; CDR2 reads SVGEGT. The CDR3 loop spans 11 amino acids. V was clipped by 7 bases and J by 3 bases, with 7 bases between them. The CDR3 is CASTHNYEQYF. CDR3 sequence (DNA): TGTGCCAGCACCCATAACTACGAGCAGTACTTC.

This clonotype was observed a few times. The V gene is TRBV7-3, the J gene TRBJ2-3; no firm D call. The CDR3 loop spans 13 amino acids. Germline values: CDR1 SGHTA, CDR2 FQGTGA. V dropped 5 bases and J dropped 4 bases, with 10 bases sitting between them. This CDR3 is CASSQGLADTQYF. CDR3 coding DNA: TGTGCCAGCAGCCAAGGTCTCGCAGATACGCAGTATTTT.

As to this clonotype: One end of the junction does not line up with germline, which may come from a read error. This chain connects TRBV7-8 to TRBJ2-6, with D possibly matching TRBD1 (6 bases). This CDR3 spans 18 amino acids. Germline CDR1 and CDR2: SGHVS and FQNEAQ. The CDR3 region has the DNA TGTGCCAGCACCTTACTGCCGGGACATCTCTCTGGGGCCAACGTCCTGACTTTC. Protein: CASTLLPGHLSGANVLTF.

The chain has TRBV7-9 and TRBJ2-5, with TRBD1 identical over 9 bases. The CDR3 has 15 amino acids. Germline trimming cut 5 bases from V and 4 bases from J; bases unmatched to any gene: 8. Germline V CDR1 and CDR2: SEHNR, FQNEAQ (reference sequence). Here the CDR3 reads CASSNTDRGGETQYF. CDR3 DNA: TGTGCCAGCAGCAACACGGACAGGGGTGGAGAGACCCAGTACTTC. Based on the CDR3 plus reference TRBV7-9 and TRBJ2-5, the full variable domain is DTGVSQNPRHKITKRGQNVTFRCDPISEHNRLYWYRQTLGQGPEFLTYFQNEAQLEKSRLLSDRFSAERPKGSFSTLEIQRTEQGDSAMYLCASSNTDRGGETQYFGPGTRLLVL.

This clonotype has a handful of counts. The CDR3 here is CASSLAGLAGPGELFF. The CDR3 coding sequence is TGTGCCAGCAGTTTAGCGGGACTAGCGGGACCCGGGGAGCTGTTTTTT. The chain links TRBV12-3 or TRBV12-4 to TRBJ2-2, with TRBD2 matching over 13 bases. The V and J ends lost 0 bases and 6 bases, in that order; junction bases with no gene match: 1. The CDR3 totals 16 residues.

This sequence joins TRBV24-1 and TRBJ1-2; 12 nucleotides agree with TRBD1. The CDR3 consists of 16 residues. Looked up from germline, CDR1 is KGHDR and CDR2 is SFDVKD. The V gene end was trimmed by 4 bases and the J gene end by 4 bases; junction bases not matched to a gene: 6. Here the CDR3 reads CATSDQGTGGPYGYTF. As DNA, the CDR3 is TGTGCCACCAGTGACCAAGGGACAGGGGGCCCCTATGGCTACACCTTC.

This clonotype was counted between two and nine times. A junction end diverges from the germline sequence, so it may reflect a read error. The chain has TRBV20-1 and TRBJ1-6; D possibly corresponds to TRBD1 (6 bases). Germline CDR1 is DFQATT and CDR2 is SNEGSKA (reference sequence). The CDR3 sequence is 12 residues long. The chain's CDR3 is CSPRGDNSPLHF. The DNA of the CDR3 is TGCAGTCCTAGGGGGGATAATTCACCCCTCCACTTT.

The chain combines TRBV6-5 with TRBJ1-1; D is ambiguous. V was clipped by 6 bases and J by 1 base, with 9 bases between them. The CDR3 consists of 13 residues. Per the germline V gene, CDR1 is MNHEY and CDR2 is SVGAGI. CDR3 loop: CASRPRGNTEAFF. CDR3 coding DNA: TGTGCCAGCAGGCCCCGGGGGAACACTGAAGCTTTCTTT.

The chain is built from TRBV7-6 and TRBJ1-3, with 7 bases aligning to TRBD1. This CDR3 comprises 15 residues. V lost 5 bases, J lost 4 bases, and 8 bases stayed unmatched. Germline-derived CDR1 and CDR2 are SGHVS and FNYEAQ. CDR3 bases: TGTGCCAGCAGCCGAAATACAGGGGCGGGAAACACCATATATTTT. It is translated as CASSRNTGAGNTIYF.

This clonotype was seen a handful of times. The gene calls are TRBV5-1 and TRBJ2-3; TRBD1 might be the D (5 bases). The CDR3 consists of 15 residues. Germline CDR1 reads SGHRS; CDR2 reads YFSETQ. Trimming cost V 1 base and J 6 bases, with 15 bases left between them. For the CDR3, the DNA is TGCGCCAGCAGCTTGTCCAGCTTAGCAGGGGATACGCAGTATTTT. Protein sequence: CASSLSSLAGDTQYF.

The rearrangement uses TRBV10-3 and TRBJ2-1; 12 nucleotides match TRBD2. Per germline, CDR1 ENHRY and CDR2 SYGVKD. V lost 10 bases and J lost 10; bases outside the gene matches: 11. The CDR3 covers 14 residues. The CDR3 sequence is CATWTTSGSKEQFF. The CDR3 nucleotides are TGTGCCACCTGGACGACTAGCGGGAGTAAGGAGCAGTTCTTC.

The V call is TRBV11-2, the J call TRBJ2-1, with D tentatively TRBD1 or TRBD2 (7 bases each). The CDR3 covers 15 residues. Germline V gene lookup returns CDR1 SGHAT and CDR2 FQNNGV. V lost 0 bases and J 8 bases, leaving 14 bases between the germline ends. The CDR3 loop is CASSLEGGGDYEQFF. In nucleotides, the CDR3 is TGTGCCAGCAGCTTAGAGGGAGGGGGCGACTATGAGCAGTTCTTC.

This clonotype was found a few times. This chain links TRBV5-5 with TRBJ1-2; 7 bases are a match to TRBD1. CDR1 SGHKS and CDR2 YYEKEE come from the germline V gene (reference sequence). J was trimmed by 2 bases and V by 5 bases; bases with no gene match: 9. The CDR3 runs to 15 residues. The CDR3 region is CASRTNRGENYGYTF. The CDR3 bases are TGTGCCAGCAGGACCAACAGGGGCGAGAACTATGGCTACACCTTC.

The chain combines TRBV25-1 with TRBJ1-1; no clear D. V gave up 0 bases and J gave up 11 bases, with 7 bases separating them. The CDR3 covers 11 residues. The V gene's germline CDR1 is MGHDK and CDR2 SYGVNS. As DNA, the CDR3 is TGTGCCAGCAGTGAATATAAAAAGGCTTTCTTT. This sequence encodes CASSEYKKAFF. Drawing the rest from reference TRBV25-1 and TRBJ1-1, the complete variable domain is EADIYQTPRYLVIGTGKKITLECSQTMGHDKMYWYQQDPGMELHLIHYSYGVNSTEKGDLSSESTVSRIRTEHFPLTLESARPSHTSQYLCASSEYKKAFFGQGTRLTVV.

The chain couples TRBV7-9 to TRBJ2-1; D unresolved. From germline, CDR1 is SEHNR and CDR2 FQNEAQ (reference sequence). Trimming left V 1 base short and J 3 bases short, with 7 bases between. This CDR3 has 14 amino acids. CDR3 loop: CASSLVALYNEQFF. The CDR3 DNA sequence: TGTGCCAGCAGCTTAGTGGCACTCTACAATGAGCAGTTCTTC.

This clonotype was found a few times. V and J are TRBV7-2 and TRBJ1-4; TRBD1 might be the D (5 bases). The germline V gene encodes CDR1 SGHTA and CDR2 FQGNSA. The germline V and J ends were trimmed by 1 base and 7 bases, with 13 bases remaining between them. CDR3 length: 15 amino acids. CDR3 nucleotide sequence: TGTGCCAGCAGCTTAGGGACATCCGCGGGTGAAAAACTGTTTTTT. Amino acids: CASSLGTSAGEKLFF.

A few counts support this clonotype. The chain combines TRBV29-1 with TRBJ2-1, with D maybe TRBD2 (6 bases). CDR3 length equals 15 residues. V shed 2 bases and J shed 6 bases, with 17 bases lying between them. Germline CDR1 is SQVTM and CDR2 is ANQGSEA. The CDR3 sequence is CSVESSVHGSNEQFF. Written as DNA, the CDR3 is TGCAGCGTTGAATCGTCAGTTCACGGGAGCAATGAGCAGTTCTTC.

The chain is built from TRBV7-9 and TRBJ2-7; D call uncertain. Per the germline V gene, CDR1 is SEHNR and CDR2 is FQNEAQ (reference sequence). V gave up 5 bases and J gave up 1 base, with 9 bases separating them. This CDR3 is built from 13 residues. In nucleotides, the CDR3 is TGTGCCAGCAGCGGGCCCGGTTCCTACGAGCAGTACTTC. It is translated as CASSGPGSYEQYF.

This clonotype appeared a few times. The chain is built from TRBV5-5 and TRBJ2-1; D remains unclear. There are 14 residues in the CDR3. The ends were cut back, 0 bases at V and 8 bases at J, with 12 bases in the middle. The germline V gene encodes CDR1 SGHKS and CDR2 YYEKEE (reference sequence). The CDR3 region is CASSLVGYGYEQFF. The CDR3 DNA sequence: TGTGCCAGCAGCTTGGTCGGTTATGGATATGAGCAGTTCTTC. The whole variable domain, remainder taken from reference TRBV5-5 and TRBJ2-1, is DAGVTQSPTHLIKTRGQQVTLRCSPISGHKSVSWYQQVLGQGPQFIFQYYEKEERGRGNFPDRFSARQFPNYSSELNVNALLLGDSALYLCASSLVGYGYEQFFGPGTRLTVL.

V and J are TRBV7-2 and TRBJ1-1; D gene unclear. The ends were cut back, 8 bases at V and 7 bases at J, with 8 bases in the middle. The germline gives CDR1 SGHTA, CDR2 FQGNSA. The CDR3 extends over 10 amino acids. CDR3 amino acids: CASRRGEAFF. The CDR3 DNA reads TGTGCCAGCCGAAGAGGTGAAGCTTTCTTT.

The count of this clonotype is one. CDR3 in amino acids: CASSEAGEQYF. The CDR3, as DNA: TGTGCCAGCAGTGAAGCAGGCGAGCAGTACTTC. V gene TRBV2 combines with J gene TRBJ2-7; D is unclear. Germline CDR1 and CDR2: SNHLY and FYNNEI. The CDR3 runs to 11 residues. V was trimmed by 0 bases and J by 6 bases, leaving 3 bases between them.

The sample holds a few counts of this clonotype. The chain links TRBV19 to TRBJ1-1, with TRBD1 matching 7 bases. This CDR3 is built from 16 residues. The V gene end was trimmed by 3 bases and the J gene end by 4 bases; junction bases not matched to a gene: 11. Per germline, CDR1 LNHDA and CDR2 SQIVND (reference sequence). The CDR3 protein is CASSIPPRQGGTEAFF. The CDR3 nucleotides are TGTGCCAGTAGTATCCCCCCGAGACAGGGTGGCACTGAAGCTTTCTTT.

V and J are TRBV19 and TRBJ2-6; D gene uncertain. The CDR3 is 19 residues long. From germline, CDR1 is LNHDA and CDR2 SQIVND (reference sequence). Trimming left V 3 bases short and J 1 base short, with 19 bases between. The CDR3 nucleotides read TGTGCCAGTAGTATGCTTGAAAGGCAGGCCACGTCTGGGGCCAACGTCCTGACTTTC. Translating gives CASSMLERQATSGANVLTF.

This clonotype has ten or more counts. The CDR3 sequence is CSARDASGRTQSFSYNEQFF. The CDR3 DNA sequence: TGCAGTGCTAGAGACGCTAGCGGGAGGACCCAGAGCTTCTCCTACAATGAGCAGTTCTTC. V and J are TRBV20-1 and TRBJ2-1; TRBD2 matches at 11 bases. V trimming: 0 bases; J trimming: 0 bases; junction bases outside the gene matches: 13. CDR3 length equals 20 residues. From germline, CDR1 is DFQATT and CDR2 SNEGSKA (reference sequence).

This clonotype was detected a few times. The chain employs TRBV20-1 and TRBJ2-7, with 8 positions matching TRBD2. The junction had 13 bases not matched to a gene; V was cut back by 4 bases and J by 5 bases. This CDR3 has 15 amino acids. Germline assignment: CDR1 DFQATT and CDR2 SNEGSKA (reference sequence). The CDR3 sequence: CSAIGLGLASHEQYF. CDR3 sequence (DNA): TGCAGTGCTATAGGACTTGGACTAGCTTCCCACGAGCAGTACTTC.

The table lists this clonotype with many counts. The chain recombines TRBV18 with TRBJ2-5, with 10 positions matching TRBD1. Trimming removed 5 bases from V and 3 bases from J; junction bases left unmatched: 9. Germline V lookup: CDR1 KGHSH, CDR2 LQKENI. CDR3 length equals 16 residues. This chain's CDR3 is CASSGPGQGIKETQYF. The CDR3 DNA is TGTGCCAGCTCAGGCCCGGGACAGGGGATAAAAGAGACCCAGTACTTC.